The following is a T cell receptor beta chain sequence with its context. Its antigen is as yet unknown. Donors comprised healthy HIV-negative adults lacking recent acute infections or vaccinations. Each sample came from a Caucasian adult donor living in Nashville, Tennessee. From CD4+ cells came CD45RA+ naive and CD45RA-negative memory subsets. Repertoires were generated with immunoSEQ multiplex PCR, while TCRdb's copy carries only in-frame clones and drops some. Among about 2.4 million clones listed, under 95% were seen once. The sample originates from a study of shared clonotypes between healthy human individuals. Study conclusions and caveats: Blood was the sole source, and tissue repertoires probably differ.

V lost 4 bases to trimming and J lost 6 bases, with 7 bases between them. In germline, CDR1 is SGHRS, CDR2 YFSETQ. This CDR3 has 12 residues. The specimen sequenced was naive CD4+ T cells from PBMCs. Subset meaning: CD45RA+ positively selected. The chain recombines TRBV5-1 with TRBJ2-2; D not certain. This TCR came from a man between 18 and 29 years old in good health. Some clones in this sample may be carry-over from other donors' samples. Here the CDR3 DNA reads TGCGCCAGCAGCAAGAAAGCCGGGGAGCTGTTTTTT. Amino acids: CASSKKAGELFF. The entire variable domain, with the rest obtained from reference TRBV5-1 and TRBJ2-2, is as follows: KAGVTQTPRYLIKTRGQQVTLSCSPISGHRSVSWYQQTPGQGLQFLFEYFSETQRNKGNFPGRFSGRQFSNSRSEMNVSTLELGDSALYLCASSKKAGELFFGEGSRLTVL.